Below, 24 T cell receptor beta chains from the same sample are listed, as sequenced in a study of Ad26.COV2.S vaccination and SARS-CoV-2 variants. Method: immunoSEQ multiplex PCR; TCRdb's copy keeps in-frame clones and lacks some. Found here are about 320,000 clones, 85% of them singletons; the top ten hold about 2.1%. Stated treatment: around 19 received Ad26.COV2.S at low or high dose, single or two shots; about 5 received placebo; per-sample allocation not given. Specimens were obtained on day 63 following the first vaccine or placebo injection. Sample: peripheral blood, taken in a trial of Ad26.COV2.S vaccine versus placebo. The receptors come from a person aged 18 to 59 who received the Ad26.COV2.S COVID-19 vaccine or a placebo.

The rearrangement joins TRBV5-1 to TRBJ1-6; D ambiguous. Deletions cut 1 base from V and 1 base from J, with 9 bases between. The CDR3 runs to 16 residues. Germline CDR1 is SGHRS and CDR2 is YFSETQ. CDR3 sequence: CASSLNGMSYNSPLHF. For the CDR3, the DNA is TGCGCCAGCAGCTTGAATGGGATGTCCTATAATTCACCCCTCCACTTT.

This clone was detected only once. The chain carries TRBV2 and TRBJ1-3, with D unclear. The V and J ends lost 4 bases and 4 bases respectively, with 14 bases between them. CDR3 length equals 15 residues. CDR1 is SNHLY, CDR2 FYNNEI, per germline. CDR3 coding DNA: TGTGCCAGCAGTGGCCGGCTACACGGAGGAAACACCATATATTTT. Residues: CASSGRLHGGNTIYF.

This clone has a single count. J is TRBJ2-1 and V is TRBV12-3 or TRBV12-4; D not resolved. Trimming removed 8 bases from V and 3 bases from J, with 8 bases in between. CDR3 length: 12 amino acids. In DNA form, the CDR3 reads TGTGCCAGCGGGCACATCTACAATGAGCAGTTCTTC. It codes for CASGHIYNEQFF.

The chain couples TRBV27 to TRBJ1-6; 8 bases are a match to TRBD1. Germline V gene sequence: CDR1 MNHEY, CDR2 SMNVEV (reference sequence). V gave up 6 bases and J gave up 4 bases; unmatched junction bases: 8. This CDR3 spans 16 amino acids. In nucleotides, the CDR3 is TGTGCCAGCAGAAAAGGGACAGGAGTTTATAATTCACCCCTCCACTTT. It specifies CASRKGTGVYNSPLHF.

V is TRBV7-9 and J is TRBJ2-4, with D perhaps TRBD1 or TRBD2 (5 bases each). The V gene's germline CDR1 is SEHNR and CDR2 FQNEAQ (reference sequence). V was cut by 5 bases and J by 9 bases, with 26 bases left in between. The CDR3 runs to 17 residues. The DNA of the CDR3 is TGTGCCAGCAGCGCGTCAGTGCCCGGGACCGCGAGCGCCATTCAGTACTTC. Its translation: CASSASVPGTASAIQYF. Filled out from reference TRBV7-9 and TRBJ2-4, the complete variable domain reads DTGVSQNPRHKITKRGQNVTFRCDPISEHNRLYWYRQTLGQGPEFLTYFQNEAQLEKSRLLSDRFSAERPKGSFSTLEIQRTEQGDSAMYLCASSASVPGTASAIQYFGAGTRLSVL.

The V call is TRBV10-3, the J call TRBJ1-6; a weak D match, TRBD1 (6 bases). V was cut by 10 bases and J by 9 bases, with 22 bases left in between. This CDR3 has 15 residues. Per the germline V gene, CDR1 is ENHRY and CDR2 is SYGVKD. The DNA of the CDR3 is TGTGCCACCCATGATTGGGGGGCTGATTTTTCACCCCTCCACTTT. Translation: CATHDWGADFSPLHF.

This chain joins TRBV3-1 (or the pseudogene TRBV3-2) and TRBJ1-2; perhaps TRBD1 as D (5 bases). The V gene lost 0 bases and the J gene lost 5 bases, with 10 bases spanning the gap. The germline V gene encodes CDR1 LGHDT and CDR2 YNNKEL (reference sequence). CDR3 length equals 14 residues. The CDR3 reads CASSQDTGVYGYTF. CDR3 nucleotides: TGTGCCAGCAGCCAAGATACGGGGGTTTATGGCTACACCTTC.

This chain joins TRBV5-6 and TRBJ1-5, with D unresolved. Germline V gene lookup returns CDR1 SGHDT and CDR2 YYEEEE. V was trimmed by 1 base and J by 1 base, leaving 9 bases between them. The CDR3 loop spans 15 amino acids. The DNA for the CDR3 is TGTGCCAGCAGCTTGAAGGTCGGGAGCAATCAGCCCCAGCATTTT. Amino acids: CASSLKVGSNQPQHF.

This chain connects TRBV4-2 to TRBJ2-1, with TRBD2 matching 8 bases. The J segment lost 6 bases and the V segment lost 0 bases, leaving 10 bases of the junction unmatched. The CDR3 extends over 17 amino acids. The germline V gene encodes CDR1 LGHNA and CDR2 YNFKEQ. The CDR3 loop reads CASSQEVLAGTINEQFF. The CDR3 region has the DNA TGTGCCAGCAGCCAAGAAGTTTTAGCGGGGACAATCAATGAGCAGTTCTTC.

This clone came up once. The rearrangement uses TRBV7-9 and TRBJ2-7; 10 positions match TRBD1. The CDR3 contains 16 residues. J lost 1 base, V lost 4 bases, and 7 bases had no gene match. Germline loops: CDR1 SEHNR, CDR2 FQNEAQ (reference sequence). CDR3 nucleotides: TGTGCCAGCAGCTCATCTTGGGACAGGGGTTCCTACGAGCAGTACTTC. It specifies CASSSSWDRGSYEQYF. Full variable domain (missing parts from reference TRBV7-9 and TRBJ2-7): DTGVSQNPRHKITKRGQNVTFRCDPISEHNRLYWYRQTLGQGPEFLTYFQNEAQLEKSRLLSDRFSAERPKGSFSTLEIQRTEQGDSAMYLCASSSSWDRGSYEQYFGPGTRLTVT.

The chain carries TRBV5-1 and TRBJ1-1; D might be TRBD1 (5 bases). The CDR3 runs to 17 residues. Germline V gene lookup returns CDR1 SGHRS and CDR2 YFSETQ. V dropped 4 bases and J dropped 0 bases, with 19 bases sitting between them. The CDR3 protein is CASSRTQRGRVNTEAFF. CDR3 nucleotide sequence: TGCGCCAGCAGCCGAACCCAACGCGGCAGGGTGAACACTGAAGCTTTCTTT.

V is TRBV28 and J is TRBJ1-1, with 7 bases that match TRBD1. Germline V gene lookup returns CDR1 MDHEN and CDR2 SYDVKM. With V trimmed by 5 bases and J by 9 bases, 9 bases remained unmatched. CDR3 length: 13 residues. The CDR3 loop reads CASSLPGTEKAFF. In nucleotides, the CDR3 is TGTGCCAGCAGTCTACCCGGGACAGAAAAAGCTTTCTTT.

The chain is built from TRBV9 and TRBJ1-4, with unresolved D. CDR1 and CDR2 from the germline V gene are SGDLS and YYNGEE. The germline V and J ends were trimmed by 0 bases and 4 bases, with 7 bases remaining between them. CDR3 length equals 14 residues. The CDR3 spells CASSVGPGNEKLFF. Written as DNA, the CDR3 is TGTGCCAGCAGCGTAGGGCCTGGTAATGAAAAACTGTTTTTT.

The rearrangement uses TRBV27 and TRBJ1-6, with D perhaps matching TRBD1 (5 bases). V was shortened by 6 bases and J by 7 bases, with 16 bases between the two germline ends. Germline V gene lookup returns CDR1 MNHEY and CDR2 SMNVEV (reference sequence). CDR3 length: 15 amino acids. The CDR3 sequence is CASSPGQEGNSPLHF. CDR3 DNA: TGTGCCAGCAGCCCCGGACAAGAAGGGAATTCACCCCTCCACTTT.

The chain has TRBV3-1 (or the pseudogene TRBV3-2) and TRBJ2-1; D is unresolved. V lost 0 bases, J lost 1 base, and 10 bases lay in between. CDR3 length: 16 amino acids. The germline CDR1 and CDR2 sequences are LGHDT and YNNKEL (reference sequence). The DNA for the CDR3 is TGTGCCAGCAGCCAAGATACAGACACGTCCTACAATGAGCAGTTCTTC. Its protein product is CASSQDTDTSYNEQFF.

The chain joins TRBV19 to TRBJ2-3, with 12 bases that match TRBD2. The germline gives CDR1 LNHDA, CDR2 SQIVND (reference sequence). J was trimmed by 3 bases and V by 0 bases; bases with no gene match: 13. This CDR3 has 20 residues. The CDR3: CASSIDLSSGGAWGTDTQYF. As DNA, the CDR3 is TGTGCCAGTAGTATAGATCTATCTAGCGGGGGGGCCTGGGGTACAGATACGCAGTATTTT.

The V gene is TRBV5-5, the J gene TRBJ2-7; 7 bases line up with TRBD1. The CDR3 contains 15 residues. The junction had 5 bases not matched to a gene; V was cut back by 1 base and J by 1 base. The germline CDR1 and CDR2 sequences are SGHKS and YYEKEE (reference sequence). The CDR3 bases are TGTGCCAGCAGCTTGTACCACAGGGGATCCTACGAGCAGTACTTC. Its protein is CASSLYHRGSYEQYF.

J is TRBJ2-7 and V is TRBV28, with TRBD1 as a possible D gene (5 bases). The germline V gene encodes CDR1 MDHEN and CDR2 SYDVKM. Trimming took 4 bases from V and 2 from J, leaving 15 bases between them. This CDR3 region has 15 residues. CDR3 region: CASSSPGRAPYEQYF. The DNA for the CDR3 is TGTGCCAGCAGTTCCCCCGGCAGGGCCCCCTACGAGCAGTACTTC.

This rearrangement joins TRBV18 to TRBJ2-7; D call uncertain. There are 14 residues in the CDR3. Germline CDR1 KGHSH, CDR2 LQKENI. V lost 1 base and J 0 bases, leaving 7 bases between the germline ends. The CDR3 spells CASSPQGYSYEQYF. The CDR3 coding sequence is TGTGCCAGCTCACCACAGGGATACTCCTACGAGCAGTACTTC.

This chain links TRBV19 with TRBJ2-7; D possibly corresponds to TRBD1 (6 bases). Germline V gene data show CDR1 as LNHDA and CDR2 as SQIVND (reference sequence). Trimming shortened V by 5 bases and J by 2 bases, and 13 bases separated the two germline ends. The CDR3 totals 14 residues. CDR3 in DNA: TGTGCCAGTAGTCCCCCCGGGACAACCTACGAGCAGTACTTC. This sequence encodes CASSPPGTTYEQYF.

The rearrangement links TRBV3-1 (or the pseudogene TRBV3-2) to TRBJ2-7; the D gene is possibly TRBD1 (6 bases). Germline CDR1 reads LGHDT; CDR2 reads YNNKEL (reference sequence). The CDR3 covers 16 residues. Trimming removed 3 bases from V and 6 bases from J, with 21 bases in between. The CDR3 loop reads CASSQDTGPRPGEQYF. Here the CDR3 DNA reads TGTGCCAGCAGCCAGGATACAGGGCCTCGTCCGGGCGAGCAGTACTTC.

This chain joins TRBV5-6 and TRBJ1-1; possible D gene TRBD1, 6 bases. This CDR3 spans 14 amino acids. CDR1 and CDR2 (germline): SGHDT, YYEEEE. Trimming stripped 4 bases from V and 2 bases from J, with 12 bases between. DNA of the CDR3: TGTGCCAGCAGCCCAGGGACACGAAACACTGAAGCTTTCTTT. It translates to CASSPGTRNTEAFF.

The gene calls are TRBV2 and TRBJ1-5; no definite D call. This CDR3 is built from 16 residues. Trimming cost V 5 bases and J 0 bases, with 14 bases left between them. Germline V lookup: CDR1 SNHLY, CDR2 FYNNEI. CDR3 sequence (DNA): TGTGCCAGCAGTCTGCGGACGGAATATAGCAATCAGCCCCAGCATTTT. This codes for CASSLRTEYSNQPQHF. Full variable domain (outside the CDR3, taken from reference TRBV2 and TRBJ1-5): EPEVTQTPSHQVTQMGQEVILRCVPISNHLYFYWYRQILGQKVEFLVSFYNNEISEKSEIFDDQFSVERPDGSNFTLKIRSTKLEDSAMYFCASSLRTEYSNQPQHFGDGTRLSIL.

This chain's CDR3 is CASSVDRGLYNEQFF. Here the CDR3 DNA reads TGTGCCAGCAGTGTCGACAGGGGGCTCTACAATGAGCAGTTCTTC. The chain links TRBV2 to TRBJ2-1; 10 bases align to TRBD1. J gave up 3 bases and V 4 bases, and 3 bases lay outside the gene matches. The CDR3 is 15 amino acids. Germline V gene data show CDR1 as SNHLY and CDR2 as FYNNEI.